The 20 T cell receptor beta chains below were found in one sample sequenced in a study of cytomegalovirus exposure and HLA in healthy donors. Researchers ran the PCR with 60 Vbeta and 13 Jbeta primers. Sequenced by immunoSEQ multiplex PCR; TCRdb stores in-frame clones only, minus some. The profile shows about 150,000 clones, over 70% of them singletons. The sample comprised PBMCs. All receptors come from a woman aged 40-49 years in good health and CMV-seropositive.

The chain has TRBV5-6 and TRBJ1-1; D possibly corresponds to TRBD1 (5 bases). Germline CDR1 is SGHDT and CDR2 is YYEEEE. V lost 6 bases, J lost 4 bases, and 19 bases lay in between. The CDR3 has 15 residues. The CDR3 nucleotides read TGTGCCAGCATGGGGGGTGCTCCGGTGGCCACTGAAGCTTTCTTT. Translation: CASMGGAPVATEAFF.

As for this clone: This CDR3 is also generated by other DNA sequences in the sample. The rearrangement joins TRBV18 to TRBJ2-5; D is perhaps TRBD1 (5 bases). V was trimmed by 2 bases and J by 5 bases, leaving 12 bases between them. The CDR3 is made up of 14 amino acids. Germline lookup yields CDR1 KGHSH and CDR2 LQKENI. In DNA form, the CDR3 reads TGTGCCAGCTCACCAGGGGCCGTGCGGGAGACCCAGTACTTC. Translation gives CASSPGAVRETQYF.

The V call is TRBV11-3, the J call TRBJ2-3, with 7 bases matching TRBD1. The germline CDR1 and CDR2 sequences are SGHNT and YENEEA. J gave up 0 bases and V 5 bases, and 8 bases lay outside the gene matches. This CDR3 contains 16 residues. This CDR3 is CASSTRQGSSTDTQYF. The CDR3 nucleotides are TGTGCCAGCAGCACGCGACAGGGCTCGAGCACAGATACGCAGTATTTT.

The table lists this clone with many counts. The CDR3 reads CASRRGTGGEKLFF. CDR3 DNA sequence: TGTGCCAGCAGAAGGGGGACAGGGGGGGAAAAACTGTTTTTT. The chain joins TRBV6-5 to TRBJ1-4, with TRBD1 matching over 11 bases. The germline V gene encodes CDR1 MNHEY and CDR2 SVGAGI. This CDR3 has 14 residues. The junction had 5 bases not matched to a gene; V was cut back by 6 bases and J by 8 bases.

V and J are TRBV30 and TRBJ2-2; 9 bases line up with TRBD2. This CDR3 region has 15 residues. CDR1 GTSNPN and CDR2 SVGIG come from the germline V gene (reference sequence). V was clipped by 1 base and J by 5 bases; unmatched bases: 5. CDR3 sequence reads: CAWSAGLAGTGELFF. CDR3 bases: TGTGCCTGGAGTGCGGGGCTAGCGGGGACCGGGGAGCTGTTTTTT.

The chain combines TRBV30 with TRBJ2-6, with 12 bases that match TRBD2. The CDR3 consists of 20 residues. Unmatched junction bases numbered 12, after V lost 3 bases and J lost 0 bases. Germline values: CDR1 GTSNPN, CDR2 SVGIG (reference sequence). This chain's CDR3 is CAWSDGTSGYRSSGANVLTF. Written as DNA, the CDR3 is TGTGCCTGGAGCGACGGGACTAGCGGGTACCGGAGCTCTGGGGCCAACGTCCTGACTTTC.

The chain links TRBV19 to TRBJ2-1; 8 bases fit TRBD1. Germline values: CDR1 LNHDA, CDR2 SQIVND (reference sequence). The CDR3 length is 16 residues. The junction had 5 bases not matched to a gene; V was cut back by 4 bases and J by 0 bases. DNA of the CDR3: TGTGCCAGTAGTACGCGGACAGGGTTCTCCTACAATGAGCAGTTCTTC. It yields the protein CASSTRTGFSYNEQFF.

This clone was observed once. The genes are TRBV19 and TRBJ1-4; 8 nucleotides agree with TRBD1. This CDR3 comprises 14 residues. Germline CDR1 LNHDA, CDR2 SQIVND (reference sequence). V lost 6 bases to trimming and J lost 7 bases; unmatched junction nucleotides: 7. CDR3 in amino acids: CASRRTGIGEKLFF. CDR3 bases: TGTGCCAGTAGGAGGACAGGGATTGGTGAAAAACTGTTTTTT. The full variable domain, with the rest looked up from reference TRBV19 and TRBJ1-4, is DGGITQSPKYLFRKEGQNVTLSCEQNLNHDAMYWYRQDPGQGLRLIYYSQIVNDFQKGDIAEGYSVSREKKESFPLTVTSAQKNPTAFYLCASRRTGIGEKLFFGSGTQLSVL.

The chain links TRBV5-1 to TRBJ2-1; 10 bases are a match to TRBD2. V trimming: 4 bases; J trimming: 7 bases; junction bases outside the gene matches: 8. The V gene's germline CDR1 is SGHRS and CDR2 YFSETQ. The CDR3 consists of 15 residues. The CDR3 bases are TGCGCCAGCAGCATTAGCGGGGGGAGAGGTAATGAGCAGTTCTTC. The encoded protein is CASSISGGRGNEQFF.

The genes are TRBV2 and TRBJ1-4; D ambiguous. V gave up 5 bases and J gave up 8 bases, with 3 bases separating them. The CDR3 runs to 10 residues. Germline loops: CDR1 SNHLY, CDR2 FYNNEI. The CDR3 reads CASSREKLFF. DNA of the CDR3: TGTGCCAGCAGTCGGGAAAAACTGTTTTTT.

The rearrangement joins TRBV30 to TRBJ1-1; perhaps TRBD1 as D (6 bases). Trimming removed 5 bases from V and 11 bases from J, with 21 bases in between. This CDR3 is built from 13 residues. Germline V gives CDR1 GTSNPN, CDR2 SVGIG (reference sequence). CDR3 bases: TGTGCCTGGGGGGCGGGGGGGGCGGGAGCGGCTTTCTTT. It yields the protein CAWGAGGAGAAFF.

With regard to this clone: The junction does not match germline at one end; this may be a read error. The chain is built from TRBV7-9 and TRBJ2-2; 11 bases fit TRBD1. Germline V gives CDR1 SEHNR, CDR2 FQNEAQ (reference sequence). The CDR3 has 16 residues. The CDR3 loop reads CSSSAAGTGGTGELFF. In nucleotides, the CDR3 is TGTTCCAGCAGCGCAGCCGGGACAGGGGGGACCGGGGAGCTGTTTTTT.

This clone was observed a single time. This chain joins TRBV4-2 and TRBJ1-1; TRBD1 agrees at 7 bases. Trimming cost V 3 bases and J 5 bases; bases outside gene matches: 6. The CDR3 has 14 amino acids. Germline assignment: CDR1 LGHNA and CDR2 YNFKEQ. CDR3 nucleotides: TGTGCCAGCAGCCAGCGTCCAGGGGGGACTGAAGCTTTCTTT. Protein product: CASSQRPGGTEAFF.

The chain is built from TRBV6-1 and TRBJ1-3; TRBD1 matches at 7 bases. CDR3 size: 15 residues. The V segment lost 8 bases and the J segment 0 bases; nucleotides outside the gene matches: 7. The V gene's germline CDR1 is MNHNS and CDR2 SASEGT. Here the CDR3 reads CASHNSGGSGNTIYF. The DNA for the CDR3 is TGTGCCAGCCACAACTCAGGGGGCTCTGGAAACACCATATATTTT.

The chain links TRBV4-3 to TRBJ1-2, with 7 bases that match TRBD1. The CDR3 has 18 residues. Germline CDR1 LGHNA, CDR2 YSLEER. After removal of 1 base from V and 7 bases from J, the junction contained 18 bases not matched to a gene. DNA for the CDR3: TGCGCCAGCAGCCAAGGGAGCTCGACGACAGGGAGGTCCGCTGGCTACACCTTC. Encoded protein: CASSQGSSTTGRSAGYTF.

This chain uses TRBV7-6 with TRBJ2-3, with a weak D call TRBD2 (6 bases). This CDR3 has 16 residues. CDR1 is SGHVS and CDR2 is FNYEAQ in the germline V gene. V was shortened by 5 bases and J by 2 bases, with 17 bases between the two germline ends. CDR3 DNA: TGTGCCAGCAGCGGCAGTGCGGGAAGAGTCACAGATACGCAGTATTTT. This encodes CASSGSAGRVTDTQYF.

The V and J genes are TRBV29-1 and TRBJ2-3, with 7 bases lining up with TRBD1. Germline V lookup: CDR1 SQVTM, CDR2 ANQGSEA. The V gene end was trimmed by 4 bases and the J gene end by 4 bases; junction bases not matched to a gene: 8. The CDR3 has 14 amino acids. The CDR3 DNA reads as TGCAGCGTTGTCCGGGACAGAAATTCAGATACGCAGTATTTT. Amino acids: CSVVRDRNSDTQYF.

V and J are TRBV4-2 and TRBJ1-2; 7 nucleotides line up with TRBD1. V lost 0 bases to trimming and J lost 8 bases; unmatched junction nucleotides: 3. The CDR3 totals 13 residues. Per the germline V gene, CDR1 is LGHNA and CDR2 is YNFKEQ. Here the CDR3 reads CASSQDDRVGYTF. CDR3 bases: TGTGCCAGCAGCCAAGATGACAGGGTGGGCTACACCTTC.

This clone was seen ten or more times. The CDR3 nucleotides are TGTGCCAGCAGCCCGGGAATTTCACCCCTCCACTTT. Its translation is CASSPGISPLHF. The chain links TRBV5-5 to TRBJ1-6; no clear D. Trimming shortened V by 4 bases and J by 9 bases, and 8 bases separated the two germline ends. CDR1 is SGHKS and CDR2 is YYEKEE in the germline V gene (reference sequence). CDR3 length: 12 amino acids.

The chain links TRBV6-6 to TRBJ2-5, with TRBD2 matching over 8 bases. CDR1 and CDR2 from the germline V gene are MNHNY and SVGAGI (reference sequence). This CDR3 has 16 amino acids. The junction had 6 bases not matched to a gene; V was cut back by 0 bases and J by 3 bases. The DNA for the CDR3 is TGTGCCAGCAGTTACTCGAGGACTAGCAATAAAGAGACCCAGTACTTC. Its translation is CASSYSRTSNKETQYF.